This T cell receptor (beta chain) was identified in a study of somatic mutations in cytotoxic T cells in rheumatoid arthritis. Overall study findings and caveats: Antigens recognized by the expanded CD8+ clones were unknown.

Note on this clone: Antigen specificity is unknown.

Trimming at V came to 4 bases and at J to 3 bases, leaving 2 bases not matched to a gene. Germline values: CDR1 SGHNT, CDR2 YYREEE (reference sequence). The CDR3 is made up of 16 amino acids. Blood donors served as healthy controls; their median age was approximately 53 years (range about 20-75), and 55% to 65% were female. Each population, CD4+ and CD8+ cells, was isolated by positive magnetic bead selection and checked for purity by flow cytometry. Generated by immunoSEQ multiplex PCR, the TCRdb table keeps only in-frame clones and is missing some. The table has some 38,000 clones, approximately 84% seen once.

The sequenced sample was CD8+ T cells sorted from blood. The chain links TRBV5-4 to TRBJ2-2; TRBD2 matches at 14 bases. The sequence came from a man aged 40-49 years in good health. CDR3 sequence (DNA): TGTGCCAGCAGCACGGGACTAGCGGGAGACACCGGGGAGCTGTTTTTT. It yields the protein CASSTGLAGDTGELFF.